This entry concerns a single TCR beta chain. This sample stems from a study of T cell changes during pregnancy in multiple sclerosis. Germline assignment: CDR1 SGHNT and CDR2 YYREEE (reference sequence). The CDR3 contains 14 residues. V was clipped by 1 base and J by 7 bases, with 9 bases between them. Profiled with immunoSEQ multiplex PCR; TCRdb holds only in-frame clones, not every one. This table has some 100,000 clones, roughly nine tenths appearing once. This clonotype was sampled from a female donor with multiple sclerosis, enrolled in a pregnancy study. The specimen was peripheral blood, collected in the second trimester of pregnancy. The chain has TRBV5-4 and TRBJ1-6; D may be TRBD1 (6 bases). In DNA, the CDR3 is TGTGCCAGCAGCTTGCAGGGGTGGAATTCACCCCTCCACTTT. As protein: CASSLQGWNSPLHF.